A single sample gave rise to the 19 T cell receptor beta chains below, sequenced in a study of OX40 agonist ivuxolimab in advanced cancers. Method: immunoSEQ multiplex PCR; TCRdb's copy keeps in-frame clones and lacks some. Among under 65,000 clones listed, approximately 93% were seen once. This specimen was CD4+ or CD8+ T cells sorted from blood, taken in a trial of the OX40 agonist ivuxolimab. These receptors came from an adult with an advanced solid tumor such as melanoma, head and neck, liver or kidney cancer.

This sequence joins TRBV13 and TRBJ1-2, with D unclear. The V end was cut by 0 bases, the J end by 12 bases, with 11 bases between. Germline CDR1 is PRHDT and CDR2 is FYEKMQ (reference sequence). CDR3 length: 12 amino acids. CDR3 sequence: CASSLGQRANTF. Written as DNA, the CDR3 is TGTGCCAGCAGCTTAGGCCAAAGGGCTAACACCTTC.

The chain uses TRBV11-2 and TRBJ2-3, with TRBD1 as a possible D gene (5 bases). Trimming took off 0 bases at V and 1 base at J, with 14 bases between the two ends. CDR1 is SGHAT, CDR2 FQNNGV, per germline. The CDR3 is 17 residues long. This CDR3 is CASSLDQVRVGTDTQYF. CDR3 bases: TGTGCCAGCAGCTTAGATCAGGTCAGGGTGGGCACAGATACGCAGTATTTT. The variable domain in full, completed from reference TRBV11-2 and TRBJ2-3, reads EAGVAQSPRYKIIEKRQSVAFWCNPISGHATLYWYQQILGQGPKLLIQFQNNGVVDDSQLPKDRFSAERLKGVDSTLKIQPAKLEDSAVYLCASSLDQVRVGTDTQYFGPGTRLTVL.

CDR3 loop: CASSAIYTGELFF. The CDR3 nucleotides are TGCGCCAGCAGCGCCATTTACACCGGGGAGCTGTTTTTT. This chain joins TRBV4-1 and TRBJ2-2; D remains ambiguous. This CDR3 is built from 13 residues. Trimming pared 5 bases from V and 3 bases from J, leaving 7 bases between. Germline assignment: CDR1 MGHRA and CDR2 YSYEKL.

The rearrangement uses TRBV28 and TRBJ2-2, with D unclear. In germline, CDR1 is MDHEN, CDR2 SYDVKM. Trimming shortened V by 5 bases and J by 6 bases, and 4 bases separated the two germline ends. The length of the CDR3 is 11 residues. The DNA for the CDR3 is TGTGCCAGCAGTATTTCCGGGGAGCTGTTTTTT. This encodes CASSISGELFF. Drawing the rest from reference TRBV28 and TRBJ2-2, the complete variable domain is DVKVTQSSRYLVKRTGEKVFLECVQDMDHENMFWYRQDPGLGLRLIYFSYDVKMKEKGDIPEGYSVSREKKERFSLILESASTNQTSMYLCASSISGELFFGEGSRLTVL.

V gene TRBV5-1 combines with J gene TRBJ2-2, with D unclear. Germline-derived CDR1 and CDR2 are SGHRS and YFSETQ. The CDR3 consists of 13 residues. With 0 bases removed from V and 10 bases from J, the gap between germline ends came to 10 bases. CDR3 amino acids: CASSLVSDAELFF. In DNA, the CDR3 is TGCGCCAGCAGCTTGGTGTCGGACGCGGAGCTGTTTTTT.

The genes are TRBV7-6 and TRBJ2-2; TRBD1 matches at 9 bases. With V trimmed by 1 base and J by 6 bases, 6 bases remained unmatched. This CDR3 spans 16 amino acids. CDR1 SGHVS and CDR2 FNYEAQ come from the germline V gene. The CDR3 sequence is CASSLETGGPPGELFF. The CDR3 region has the DNA TGTGCCAGCAGCTTAGAAACAGGGGGCCCCCCCGGGGAGCTGTTTTTT.

As concerns this clone: Within the sample, other DNA sequences also encode this same CDR3. This rearrangement joins TRBV28 to TRBJ1-5; possibly TRBD1 for D (5 bases). CDR3 length: 15 residues. The germline gives CDR1 MDHEN, CDR2 SYDVKM. V was cut by 3 bases and J by 7 bases, with 16 bases left in between. CDR3 sequence reads: CASSLGSGYRQPQHF. The CDR3 coding sequence is TGTGCCAGCAGTTTGGGTTCAGGGTATAGGCAGCCCCAGCATTTT.

This chain's CDR3 is CASSVEAISYEQYF. CDR3 nucleotide sequence: TGTGCCAGCAGCGTAGAGGCGATCTCCTACGAGCAGTACTTC. V gene TRBV9 combines with J gene TRBJ2-7; D is unclear. This CDR3 comprises 14 residues. Germline CDR1 reads SGDLS; CDR2 reads YYNGEE. V lost 0 bases, J lost 0 bases, and 7 bases lay in between.

This clone was detected once. This chain links TRBV6-1 with TRBJ1-5; tentatively, D is TRBD1 (5 bases). V was clipped by 5 bases and J by 6 bases, with 17 bases between them. CDR1 MNHNS and CDR2 SASEGT come from the germline V gene. This CDR3 region has 15 residues. CDR3 coding DNA: TGTGCCAGCAGTCCCGAAGAGGTCGGGGGTCAGCCCCAGCATTTT. Its protein product is CASSPEEVGGQPQHF.

The chain employs TRBV6-5 and TRBJ1-1; no clear D gene. The CDR3 has 13 amino acids. Deletions cut 3 bases from V and 0 bases from J, with 5 bases between. CDR1 and CDR2 from the germline V gene are MNHEY and SVGAGI. The chain's CDR3 is CASSYDVNTEAFF. Written as DNA, the CDR3 is TGTGCCAGCAGTTATGATGTGAACACTGAAGCTTTCTTT.

The chain recombines TRBV5-1 with TRBJ2-7; no definite D call. V lost 1 base to trimming and J lost 5 bases, with 10 bases between them. CDR1 and CDR2 from the germline V gene are SGHRS and YFSETQ. CDR3 length equals 13 residues. CDR3 DNA: TGCGCCAGCAGCTTGTACATAGGCCACGAGCAGTACTTC. It encodes CASSLYIGHEQYF.

The chain couples TRBV6-1 to TRBJ1-1, with D maybe TRBD1 (5 bases). Germline V gene sequence: CDR1 MNHNS, CDR2 SASEGT. Trimming stripped 2 bases from V and 8 bases from J, with 15 bases between. This CDR3 has 14 amino acids. Written as DNA, the CDR3 is TGTGCCAGCAGTGAATATAAGGGGTGGCAAGAAGCTTTCTTT. Protein product: CASSEYKGWQEAFF.

V gene TRBV5-1 combines with J gene TRBJ2-7, with 7 bases matching TRBD1. In germline, CDR1 is SGHRS, CDR2 YFSETQ. This CDR3 comprises 13 residues. V trimming: 3 bases; J trimming: 4 bases; junction bases outside the gene matches: 4. The CDR3 region has the DNA TGCGCCAGCAGCTGGAACAGGGGTTACGAGCAGTACTTC. This sequence encodes CASSWNRGYEQYF.

The chain uses TRBV9 and TRBJ2-7, with 11 bases lining up with TRBD2. This CDR3 spans 14 amino acids. The germline CDR1 and CDR2 sequences are SGDLS and YYNGEE. The trim removed 3 bases at V and 2 bases at J, leaving 1 base unmatched. CDR3 DNA: TGTGCCAGCAGCGCGGGACTAGCGGCCTACGAGCAGTACTTC. Protein sequence: CASSAGLAAYEQYF.

The chain is built from TRBV5-6 and TRBJ2-7, with 12 positions matching TRBD2. The CDR3 is 16 residues long. Germline CDR1 and CDR2: SGHDT and YYEEEE. V shed 2 bases and J 2 bases; nucleotides not matched to a gene: 5. The CDR3 here is CASSLRTSGAPYEQYF. CDR3 nucleotides: TGTGCCAGCAGCTTACGGACTAGCGGGGCCCCCTACGAGCAGTACTTC. Drawing the rest from reference TRBV5-6 and TRBJ2-7, the complete variable domain is DAGVTQSPTHLIKTRGQQVTLRCSPKSGHDTVSWYQQALGQGPQFIFQYYEEEERQRGNFPDRFSGHQFPNYSSELNVNALLLGDSALYLCASSLRTSGAPYEQYFGPGTRLTVT.

The chain links TRBV4-1 to TRBJ1-6; 7 bases are shared with TRBD1. Per germline, CDR1 MGHRA and CDR2 YSYEKL. The CDR3 has 14 residues. V lost 2 bases to trimming and J lost 6 bases; unmatched junction nucleotides: 1. CDR3 in amino acids: CASSQWDSNSPLHF. CDR3 DNA sequence: TGCGCCAGCAGCCAATGGGACAGTAATTCACCCCTCCACTTT.

This chain joins TRBV6-5 and TRBJ2-1, with 9 bases matching TRBD2. The trim removed 9 bases at V and 7 bases at J, leaving 7 bases unmatched. CDR1 and CDR2 from the germline V gene are MNHEY and SVGAGI. The CDR3 is 13 amino acids. In nucleotides, the CDR3 is TGTGCCAGTTTCGGACTAGCGAAGAATGAGCAGTTCTTC. This sequence encodes CASFGLAKNEQFF.

This clone was seen a single time. Here the CDR3 DNA reads TGTGCCAGCAGTTACGGGGGGGCAAGTGAAAAACTGTTTTTT. Protein: CASSYGGASEKLFF. V gene TRBV6-5 combines with J gene TRBJ1-4; D perhaps matches TRBD1 (6 bases). V shed 2 bases and J shed 7 bases, with 11 bases lying between them. CDR1 is MNHEY, CDR2 SVGAGI, per germline. The CDR3 has 14 amino acids.

The CDR3 sequence is CASRLNTEAFF. CDR3 DNA sequence: TGTGCCAGCAGATTGAACACTGAAGCTTTCTTT. The chain links TRBV28 to TRBJ1-1, with D unresolved. CDR3 length: 11 residues. The germline V and J ends were trimmed by 6 bases and 0 bases, with 2 bases remaining between them. The V gene's germline CDR1 is MDHEN and CDR2 SYDVKM.